A single sample gave rise to the 29 T cell receptor beta chains below, sequenced in a study of shared clonotypes between healthy human individuals. The naive CD8 fraction comprised CD45RO-negative cells positively selected for CCR7 and excluded terminally differentiated effector memory CD45RA+ cells. The repertoire was sequenced with immunoSEQ multiplex PCR; TCRdb's copy has only in-frame clones and lacks some. This table has some 2,000,000 clones, roughly 95% appearing once. Sequencing was performed on naive CD8+ T cells sorted from blood. The origin of the receptors is a man aged 18 to 30 in good health.

This clone was seen only once. The chain uses TRBV7-9 and TRBJ1-4; no definite D call. The CDR3 is made up of 15 amino acids. V dropped 2 bases and J dropped 3 bases, with 10 bases sitting between them. Germline lookup yields CDR1 SEHNR and CDR2 FQNEAQ (reference sequence). The CDR3 DNA sequence: TGTGCCAGCAGCTTAAAGGGCTCGCCTAATGAAAAACTGTTTTTT. Encoded protein: CASSLKGSPNEKLFF.

The genes are TRBV5-4 and TRBJ2-1; TRBD2 aligns across 9 bases. The V gene's germline CDR1 is SGHNT and CDR2 YYREEE (reference sequence). The CDR3 has 16 residues. V lost 3 bases and J lost 9; bases outside the gene matches: 13. The CDR3 sequence: CASSSHPGTSTVEQFF. The DNA for the CDR3 is TGTGCCAGCAGCTCCCATCCAGGGACTAGCACGGTTGAGCAGTTCTTC.

V is TRBV2 and J is TRBJ2-3; either TRBD1 or TRBD2 may fit D (5 bases each). CDR3 length equals 13 residues. Trimming took off 11 bases at V and 1 base at J, with 13 bases between the two ends. The germline CDR1 and CDR2 sequences are SNHLY and FYNNEI. DNA for the CDR3: TGTGCCGCCGTCGGGACGGGCACAGATACGCAGTATTTT. It translates to CAAVGTGTDTQYF.

This clone appeared a single time. V and J are TRBV6-5 and TRBJ2-5; D is undetermined. V lost 4 bases and J 3 bases, leaving 12 bases between the germline ends. This CDR3 comprises 14 residues. Germline CDR1 reads MNHEY; CDR2 reads SVGAGI. The CDR3 loop reads CASSSPEREETQYF. In DNA form, the CDR3 reads TGTGCCAGCAGTTCCCCGGAAAGGGAAGAGACCCAGTACTTC.

The chain links TRBV4-1 to TRBJ1-1; D may be TRBD1 (6 bases). CDR3 length equals 15 residues. Germline lookup yields CDR1 MGHRA and CDR2 YSYEKL. Trimming cost V 3 bases and J 9 bases, with 20 bases left between them. The CDR3, as DNA: TGCGCCAGCAGCCACCCTGAAGGGGGTGAGCGTCAAGCTTTCTTT. It specifies CASSHPEGGERQAFF.

The count of this clone is one. The chain couples TRBV28 to TRBJ2-7; no clear D. Germline V gives CDR1 MDHEN, CDR2 SYDVKM. With 5 bases removed from V and 3 bases from J, the gap between germline ends came to 14 bases. There are 14 residues in the CDR3. The CDR3 is CASSATGSDYEQYF. The DNA for the CDR3 is TGTGCCAGCAGTGCCACCGGGTCAGACTACGAGCAGTACTTC. The full variable domain, with the rest looked up from reference TRBV28 and TRBJ2-7, is DVKVTQSSRYLVKRTGEKVFLECVQDMDHENMFWYRQDPGLGLRLIYFSYDVKMKEKGDIPEGYSVSREKKERFSLILESASTNQTSMYLCASSATGSDYEQYFGPGTRLTVT.

The rearrangement links TRBV2 to TRBJ1-1; D is unresolved. From germline, CDR1 is SNHLY and CDR2 FYNNEI. The CDR3 sequence is 15 residues long. The ends were cut back, 2 bases at V and 1 base at J, with 11 bases in the middle. The CDR3 spells CASSEWELSNTEAFF. The CDR3 region has the DNA TGTGCCAGCAGTGAATGGGAACTTTCGAACACTGAAGCTTTCTTT.

The chain couples TRBV7-3 to TRBJ2-1, with D perhaps TRBD1 or TRBD2 (6 bases each). The CDR3 totals 15 residues. Germline V gene sequence: CDR1 SGHTA, CDR2 FQGTGA. The V end lost 5 bases, the J end lost 6 bases, and 17 bases lay between the germline ends. Here the CDR3 reads CASSEWGALANEQFF. The CDR3 DNA sequence: TGTGCCAGCAGCGAGTGGGGGGCCTTGGCCAATGAGCAGTTCTTC.

In the case of this clone: Distinct nucleotide sequences in the sample also encode this CDR3. The chain combines TRBV5-6 with TRBJ2-1; D ambiguous. CDR1 is SGHDT and CDR2 is YYEEEE in the germline V gene. The CDR3 spans 11 residues. The V gene lost 1 base and the J gene lost 8 bases, with 4 bases spanning the gap. The CDR3 DNA reads as TGTGCCAGCAGCTTGATCCATGAGCAGTTCTTC. Its translation: CASSLIHEQFF.

This clone was counted once. This chain uses TRBV6-5 with TRBJ2-2; possibly TRBD2 for D (6 bases). The CDR3 is made up of 13 amino acids. Germline CDR1 MNHEY, CDR2 SVGAGI. V lost 2 bases, J lost 7 bases, and 8 bases lay in between. CDR3 loop: CASSYTGDGELFF. DNA for the CDR3: TGTGCCAGCAGTTACACGGGGGACGGGGAGCTGTTTTTT.

V usage is TRBV25-1 and J usage is TRBJ2-5, with D possibly matching TRBD1 (5 bases). Trimming removed 1 base from V and 5 bases from J, with 11 bases in between. The CDR3 is 14 residues long. The germline gives CDR1 MGHDK, CDR2 SYGVNS. Here the CDR3 reads CASSELGSGETQYF. In nucleotides, the CDR3 is TGTGCCAGCAGTGAATTGGGTTCAGGGGAGACCCAGTACTTC.

The chain recombines TRBV2 with TRBJ2-1; 10 nucleotides line up with TRBD2. The germline V gene has CDR1 SNHLY and CDR2 FYNNEI. The V gene end was trimmed by 7 bases and the J gene end by 8 bases; junction bases not matched to a gene: 11. The CDR3 spans 15 residues. The CDR3 spells CASTPGGLAAHEQFF. The CDR3 nucleotides read TGTGCCAGCACCCCGGGAGGACTAGCGGCCCATGAGCAGTTCTTC.

In the case of this clone: Mismatch with germline at one junction end may stem from a read error. CDR3 in DNA: TGTGCCAGCAGTGAAGAAAGGAGTCTCTATAGCTACACCTTC. Its translation: CASSEERSLYSYTF. This chain uses TRBV2 with TRBJ1-2; no clear D. This CDR3 is built from 14 residues. Germline lookup yields CDR1 SNHLY and CDR2 FYNNEI.

The rearrangement joins TRBV27 to TRBJ2-1; no reliable D call. Germline V gives CDR1 MNHEY, CDR2 SMNVEV (reference sequence). Trimming stripped 1 base from V and 8 bases from J, with 9 bases between. CDR3 length: 13 amino acids. CDR3 sequence: CASSLWLEDEQFF. CDR3 sequence (DNA): TGTGCCAGCAGTTTATGGCTAGAGGATGAGCAGTTCTTC.

The CDR3: CASSFAEGGIVSTDTQYF. DNA of the CDR3: TGTGCCAGCTCCTTTGCCGAGGGCGGTATAGTTAGCACAGATACGCAGTATTTT. J is TRBJ2-3 and V is TRBV2, with a tentative D call TRBD2 (5 bases). The V end was cut by 8 bases, the J end by 0 bases, with 24 bases between. Germline V lookup: CDR1 SNHLY, CDR2 FYNNEI. CDR3 length: 18 residues. The variable domain in full, completed from reference TRBV2 and TRBJ2-3, reads EPEVTQTPSHQVTQMGQEVILRCVPISNHLYFYWYRQILGQKVEFLVSFYNNEISEKSEIFDDQFSVERPDGSNFTLKIRSTKLEDSAMYFCASSFAEGGIVSTDTQYFGPGTRLTVL.

On this clone: In the same sample, other DNA sequences code for this CDR3. The V and J genes are TRBV28 and TRBJ1-1; D gene unclear. With 6 bases removed from V and 2 bases from J, the gap between germline ends came to 7 bases. This CDR3 region has 12 residues. CDR1 is MDHEN, CDR2 SYDVKM, per germline. CDR3 amino acids: CASSDINTEAFF. CDR3 bases: TGTGCCAGCAGCGACATTAACACTGAAGCTTTCTTT.

V is TRBV27 and J is TRBJ2-2, with TRBD2 identical over 7 bases. CDR3 length equals 15 residues. From germline, CDR1 is MNHEY and CDR2 SMNVEV (reference sequence). With V trimmed by 6 bases and J by 7 bases, 11 bases remained unmatched. The CDR3 region is CASSPGEGSFGELFF. CDR3 in DNA: TGTGCCAGCAGCCCGGGGGAGGGGTCCTTCGGGGAGCTGTTTTTT.

V usage is TRBV30 and J usage is TRBJ1-1; D remains unclear. This CDR3 comprises 14 residues. Germline CDR1 GTSNPN, CDR2 SVGIG (reference sequence). V gave up 3 bases and J gave up 1 base, with 12 bases separating them. The CDR3, as DNA: TGTGCCTGGAGCGACGGATCAGGGAACACTGAAGCTTTCTTT. This sequence encodes CAWSDGSGNTEAFF.

About this clone itself: Other DNA sequences in the same sample also yield this CDR3. The chain is built from TRBV5-6 and TRBJ2-5; a weak D match, TRBD1 (5 bases). Trimming cost V 2 bases and J 3 bases, with 8 bases left between them. In germline, CDR1 is SGHDT, CDR2 YYEEEE. This CDR3 has 13 residues. CDR3 residues: CASSFDSEETQYF. Here the CDR3 DNA reads TGTGCCAGCAGCTTCGACAGCGAAGAGACCCAGTACTTC.

Turning to this clone: This sample also contains other DNA sequences that code for the same CDR3. The J gene is TRBJ1-1, the V gene TRBV6-5; D call uncertain. V was clipped by 5 bases and J by 0 bases, with 7 bases between them. Germline lookup yields CDR1 MNHEY and CDR2 SVGAGI. CDR3 length: 13 amino acids. The CDR3 bases are TGTGCCAGCAGTCTGGCAGTGAACACTGAAGCTTTCTTT. Residues: CASSLAVNTEAFF.

The J gene is TRBJ2-7, the V gene TRBV27, with 10 bases fitting TRBD2. The V segment lost 3 bases and the J segment 2 bases; nucleotides outside the gene matches: 4. Germline assignment: CDR1 MNHEY and CDR2 SMNVEV (reference sequence). The CDR3 has 15 residues. The CDR3, as DNA: TGTGCCAGCAGTTTGAAGCGGGAGGGAACCTACGAGCAGTACTTC. Protein: CASSLKREGTYEQYF.

CDR3 loop: CASSLEIDRGSAYGYTF. The DNA of the CDR3 is TGTGCCAGCAGCTTAGAGATCGACAGGGGATCAGCCTATGGCTACACCTTC. The chain links TRBV7-8 to TRBJ1-2; 8 positions match TRBD1. CDR1 SGHVS and CDR2 FQNEAQ come from the germline V gene. V gave up 1 base and J gave up 4 bases; unmatched junction bases: 11. The CDR3 totals 17 residues.

This chain uses TRBV5-1 with TRBJ1-1; D is ambiguous. V lost 4 bases and J 0 bases, leaving 10 bases between the germline ends. Germline CDR1 is SGHRS and CDR2 is YFSETQ. The CDR3 is made up of 14 amino acids. The CDR3 bases are TGCGCCAGCAGCAACCTTCAGTTGAACACTGAAGCTTTCTTT. Translation gives CASSNLQLNTEAFF. The complete variable domain, with remaining parts taken from reference TRBV5-1 and TRBJ1-1, reads KAGVTQTPRYLIKTRGQQVTLSCSPISGHRSVSWYQQTPGQGLQFLFEYFSETQRNKGNFPGRFSGRQFSNSRSEMNVSTLELGDSALYLCASSNLQLNTEAFFGQGTRLTVV.

This clone was counted once. The chain has TRBV25-1 and TRBJ1-1, with D unclear. The CDR3 extends over 14 amino acids. V shed 4 bases and J shed 0 bases, with 9 bases lying between them. Germline-derived CDR1 and CDR2 are MGHDK and SYGVNS. CDR3 region: CASSGAGLNTEAFF. The CDR3 DNA follows: TGTGCCAGCAGTGGAGCAGGATTGAACACTGAAGCTTTCTTT.

With regard to this clone: Other DNA sequences in the sample encode the same CDR3. The chain uses TRBV29-1 and TRBJ2-1; possible D gene TRBD2, 6 bases. The CDR3 runs to 14 residues. V gave up 3 bases and J gave up 3 bases, with 12 bases separating them. CDR1 and CDR2 (germline): SQVTM, ANQGSEA. The CDR3 reads CSVDPGANYNEQFF. CDR3 DNA sequence: TGCAGCGTTGATCCGGGAGCAAACTACAATGAGCAGTTCTTC.

The V call is TRBV10-3, the J call TRBJ2-7; perhaps TRBD2 as D (6 bases). This CDR3 comprises 14 residues. V shed 3 bases and J shed 5 bases, with 14 bases lying between them. Germline CDR1 and CDR2: ENHRY and SYGVKD. CDR3 amino acids: CAISEVRGKDEQYF. The DNA of the CDR3 is TGTGCCATCAGTGAAGTTCGGGGGAAGGACGAGCAGTACTTC.

V and J are TRBV7-9 and TRBJ1-3, with a weak D call TRBD1 (6 bases). Per germline, CDR1 SEHNR and CDR2 FQNEAQ (reference sequence). The CDR3 extends over 16 amino acids. V gave up 5 bases and J gave up 0 bases, with 14 bases separating them. CDR3 sequence: CASSPPRQDSGNTIYF. The CDR3 DNA reads as TGTGCCAGCAGCCCTCCTCGACAGGACTCTGGAAACACCATATATTTT.

The V and J genes are TRBV27 and TRBJ2-1, with a possible D match to TRBD1 (6 bases). V was trimmed by 4 bases and J by 5 bases, leaving 12 bases between them. Germline CDR1 reads MNHEY; CDR2 reads SMNVEV (reference sequence). The length of the CDR3 is 14 residues. CDR3 DNA sequence: TGTGCCAGCAGTTCCGGCAGGGGAGACAATGAGCAGTTCTTC. This translates into CASSSGRGDNEQFF.

The CDR3 region has the DNA TGTGCCAGCAGTTCCTCCCAGGAATACGAGCAGTACTTC. Protein product: CASSSSQEYEQYF. The chain uses TRBV27 and TRBJ2-7; no definite D call. This CDR3 spans 13 amino acids. Germline loops: CDR1 MNHEY, CDR2 SMNVEV (reference sequence). V was clipped by 4 bases and J by 4 bases, with 11 bases between them.